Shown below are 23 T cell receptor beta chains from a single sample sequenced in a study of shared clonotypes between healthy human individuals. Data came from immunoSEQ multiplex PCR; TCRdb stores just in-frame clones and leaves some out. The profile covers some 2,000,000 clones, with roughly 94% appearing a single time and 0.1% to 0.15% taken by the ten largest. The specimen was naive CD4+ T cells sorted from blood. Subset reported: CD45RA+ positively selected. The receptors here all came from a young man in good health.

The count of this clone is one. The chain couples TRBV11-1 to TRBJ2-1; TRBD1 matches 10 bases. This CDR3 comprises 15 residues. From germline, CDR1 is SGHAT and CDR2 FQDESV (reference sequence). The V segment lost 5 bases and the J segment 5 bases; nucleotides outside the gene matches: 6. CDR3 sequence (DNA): TGTGCCAGCAGCCCCAGGACAGGGGGTAACAATGAGCAGTTCTTC. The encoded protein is CASSPRTGGNNEQFF.

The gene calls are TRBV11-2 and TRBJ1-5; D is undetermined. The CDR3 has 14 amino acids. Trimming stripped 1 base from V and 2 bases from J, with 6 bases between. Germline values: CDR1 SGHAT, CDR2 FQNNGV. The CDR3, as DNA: TGTGCCAGCAGCTTAGGACTCGGCAATCAGCCCCAGCATTTT. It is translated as CASSLGLGNQPQHF.

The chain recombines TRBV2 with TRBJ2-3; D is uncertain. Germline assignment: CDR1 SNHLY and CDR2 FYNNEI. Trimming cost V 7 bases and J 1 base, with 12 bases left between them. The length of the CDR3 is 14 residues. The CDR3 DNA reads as TGTGCCAGCATTAGGGCTGGCCGCACAGATACGCAGTATTTT. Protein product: CASIRAGRTDTQYF.

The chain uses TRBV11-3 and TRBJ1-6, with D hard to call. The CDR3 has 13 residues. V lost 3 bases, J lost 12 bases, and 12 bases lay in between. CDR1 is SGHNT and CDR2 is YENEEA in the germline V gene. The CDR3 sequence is CASSLGGGLPLHF. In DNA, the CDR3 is TGTGCCAGCAGCTTGGGAGGTGGTTTACCCCTCCACTTT.

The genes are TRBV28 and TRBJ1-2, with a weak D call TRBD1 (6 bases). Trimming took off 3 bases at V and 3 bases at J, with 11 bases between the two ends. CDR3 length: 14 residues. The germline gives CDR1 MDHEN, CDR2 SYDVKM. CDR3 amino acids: CASSFPGQHYGYTF. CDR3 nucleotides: TGTGCCAGCAGTTTCCCCGGACAGCACTATGGCTACACCTTC.

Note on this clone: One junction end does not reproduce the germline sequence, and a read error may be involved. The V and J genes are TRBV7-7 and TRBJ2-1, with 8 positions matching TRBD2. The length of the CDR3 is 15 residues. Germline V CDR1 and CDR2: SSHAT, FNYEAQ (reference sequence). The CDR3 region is CASSLLAGLQNEQFF. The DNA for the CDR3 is TGTGCTAGCAGCTTATTAGCGGGACTACAGAATGAGCAGTTCTTC.

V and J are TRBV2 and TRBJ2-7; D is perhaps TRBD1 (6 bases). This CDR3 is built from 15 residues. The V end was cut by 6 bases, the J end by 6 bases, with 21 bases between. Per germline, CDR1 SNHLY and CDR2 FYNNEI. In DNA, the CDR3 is TGTGCCAGCAGCGAACAGGGTTCCAGGCCAGCCGAGCAGTACTTC. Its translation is CASSEQGSRPAEQYF.

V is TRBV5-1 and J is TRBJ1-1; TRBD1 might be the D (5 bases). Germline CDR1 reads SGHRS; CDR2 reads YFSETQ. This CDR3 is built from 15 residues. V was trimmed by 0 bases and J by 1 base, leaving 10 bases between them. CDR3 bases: TGCGCCAGCAGCTTGGTAAGGGGACCGAACACTGAAGCTTTCTTT. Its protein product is CASSLVRGPNTEAFF.

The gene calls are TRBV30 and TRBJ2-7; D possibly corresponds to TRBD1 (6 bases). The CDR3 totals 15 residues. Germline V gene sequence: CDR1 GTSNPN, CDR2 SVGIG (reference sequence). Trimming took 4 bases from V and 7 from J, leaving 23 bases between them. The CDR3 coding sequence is TGTGCCTGGACTAAACGCCGCGGACAGACGATAGAGCAGTACTTC. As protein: CAWTKRRGQTIEQYF.

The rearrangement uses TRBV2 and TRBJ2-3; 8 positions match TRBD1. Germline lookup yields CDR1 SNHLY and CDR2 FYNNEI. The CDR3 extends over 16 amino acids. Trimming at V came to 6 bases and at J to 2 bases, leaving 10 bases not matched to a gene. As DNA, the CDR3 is TGTGCCAGCAGGACAGGGGCCAAGGGCTCCACAGATACGCAGTATTTT. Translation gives CASRTGAKGSTDTQYF.

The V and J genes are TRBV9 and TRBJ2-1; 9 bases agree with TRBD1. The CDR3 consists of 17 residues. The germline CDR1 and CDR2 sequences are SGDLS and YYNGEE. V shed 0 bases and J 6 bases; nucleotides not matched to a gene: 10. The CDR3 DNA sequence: TGTGCCAGCAGCGTAGGGGGGACAGGGAGTAAAGGCAATGAGCAGTTCTTC. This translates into CASSVGGTGSKGNEQFF.

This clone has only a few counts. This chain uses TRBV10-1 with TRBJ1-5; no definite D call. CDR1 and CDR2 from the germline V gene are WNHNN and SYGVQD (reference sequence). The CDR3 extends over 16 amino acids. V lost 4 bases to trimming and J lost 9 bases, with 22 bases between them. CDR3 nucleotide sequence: TGCGCCAGCAGTGGGAGTGGCGCTTCGTTATCAGGGCCCCAGCATTTT. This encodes CASSGSGASLSGPQHF.

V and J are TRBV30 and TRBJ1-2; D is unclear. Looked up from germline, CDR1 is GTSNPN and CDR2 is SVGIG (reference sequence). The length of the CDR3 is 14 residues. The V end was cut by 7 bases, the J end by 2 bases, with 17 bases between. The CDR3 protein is CASPPWTGNYGYTF. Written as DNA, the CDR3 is TGTGCCTCCCCACCATGGACCGGGAACTATGGCTACACCTTC.

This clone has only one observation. The CDR3 DNA reads as TGCGCCAGCAGATCCCGGGGGGGCAGCACAGATACGCAGTATTTT. This translates into CASRSRGGSTDTQYF. The chain uses TRBV5-1 and TRBJ2-3; 8 bases fit TRBD2. CDR3 length equals 15 residues. Germline trimming cut 5 bases from V and 0 bases from J; bases unmatched to any gene: 5. Germline V gene data show CDR1 as SGHRS and CDR2 as YFSETQ.

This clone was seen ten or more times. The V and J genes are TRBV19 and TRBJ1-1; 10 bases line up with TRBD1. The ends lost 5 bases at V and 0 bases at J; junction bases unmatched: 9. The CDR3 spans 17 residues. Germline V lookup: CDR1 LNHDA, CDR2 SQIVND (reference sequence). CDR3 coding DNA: TGTGCCAGTAGTCCGGGACAGGGGTTAAGGATGAACACTGAAGCTTTCTTT. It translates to CASSPGQGLRMNTEAFF.

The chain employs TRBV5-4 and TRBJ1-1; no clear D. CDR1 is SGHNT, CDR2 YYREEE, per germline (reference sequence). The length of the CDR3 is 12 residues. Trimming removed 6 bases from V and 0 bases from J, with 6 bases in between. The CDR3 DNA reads TGTGCCAGCAAAGGGATGAACACTGAAGCTTTCTTT. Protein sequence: CASKGMNTEAFF.

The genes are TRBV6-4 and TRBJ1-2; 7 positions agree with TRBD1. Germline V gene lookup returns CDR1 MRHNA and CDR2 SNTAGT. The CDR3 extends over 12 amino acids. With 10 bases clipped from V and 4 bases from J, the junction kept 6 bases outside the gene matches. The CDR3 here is CATRDRIYGYTF. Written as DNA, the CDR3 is TGTGCCACCCGGGACAGAATCTATGGCTACACCTTC.

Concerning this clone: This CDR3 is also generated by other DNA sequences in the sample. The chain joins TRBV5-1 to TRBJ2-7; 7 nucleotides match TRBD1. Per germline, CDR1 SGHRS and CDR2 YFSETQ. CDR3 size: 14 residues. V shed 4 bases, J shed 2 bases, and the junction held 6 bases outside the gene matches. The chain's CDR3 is CASSQQGQAYEQYF. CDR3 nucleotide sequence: TGCGCCAGCAGCCAACAAGGACAGGCCTACGAGCAGTACTTC.

The chain's CDR3 is CASSPYSGTGAYEQYF. CDR3 in DNA: TGCGCCAGCAGCCCCTACTCCGGGACGGGAGCCTACGAGCAGTACTTC. The V and J genes are TRBV5-1 and TRBJ2-7; possibly TRBD2 for D (6 bases). CDR3 size: 16 residues. CDR1 and CDR2 from the germline V gene are SGHRS and YFSETQ. The V end was cut by 4 bases, the J end by 2 bases, with 19 bases between. Full variable domain (rest looked up from reference TRBV5-1 and TRBJ2-7): KAGVTQTPRYLIKTRGQQVTLSCSPISGHRSVSWYQQTPGQGLQFLFEYFSETQRNKGNFPGRFSGRQFSNSRSEMNVSTLELGDSALYLCASSPYSGTGAYEQYFGPGTRLTVT.

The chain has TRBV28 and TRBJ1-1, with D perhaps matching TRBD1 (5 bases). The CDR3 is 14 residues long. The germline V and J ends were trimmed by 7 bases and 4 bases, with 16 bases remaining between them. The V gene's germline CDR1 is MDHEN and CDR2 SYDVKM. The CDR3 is CASNLNEGSTEAFF. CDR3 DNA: TGTGCCAGCAACTTAAATGAGGGGAGCACTGAAGCTTTCTTT.

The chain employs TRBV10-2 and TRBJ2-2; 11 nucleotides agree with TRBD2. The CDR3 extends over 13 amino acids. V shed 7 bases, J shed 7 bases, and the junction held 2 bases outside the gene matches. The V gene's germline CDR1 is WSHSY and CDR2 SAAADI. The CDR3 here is CASISGRVGELFF. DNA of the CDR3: TGCGCCAGCATTAGCGGGAGGGTCGGGGAGCTGTTTTTT.

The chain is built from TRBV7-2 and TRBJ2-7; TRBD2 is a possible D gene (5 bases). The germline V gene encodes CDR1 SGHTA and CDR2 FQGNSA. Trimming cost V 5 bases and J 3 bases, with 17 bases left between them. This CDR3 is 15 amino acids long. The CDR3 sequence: CASSPSAVGFYEQYF. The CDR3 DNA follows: TGTGCCAGCAGCCCCTCAGCGGTAGGCTTCTACGAGCAGTACTTC.

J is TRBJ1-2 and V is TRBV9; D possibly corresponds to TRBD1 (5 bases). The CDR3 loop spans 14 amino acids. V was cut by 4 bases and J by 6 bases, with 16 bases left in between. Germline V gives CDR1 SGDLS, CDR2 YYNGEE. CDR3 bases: TGTGCCAGCAGCCCCCGGGGGGGATCAAATGGCTACACCTTC. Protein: CASSPRGGSNGYTF. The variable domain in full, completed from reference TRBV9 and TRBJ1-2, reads DSGVTQTPKHLITATGQRVTLRCSPRSGDLSVYWYQQSLDQGLQFLIQYYNGEERAKGNILERFSAQQFPDLHSELNLSSLELGDSALYFCASSPRGGSNGYTFGSGTRLTVV.